A selection of T cell receptor beta chains follows, all from one sample in a study of vaccination and CD4 T cells after COVID-19. MiXCR was run by TCRdb on the PCR reads, yielding one entry per CDR3 protein. This table holds roughly 17,000 distinct CDR3 sequences, roughly 45% found once. The antigens of these receptors remain unknown. The specimen comprised CD4+ T cells from blood, cultured in vitro, sampled after SARS-CoV-2 vaccination. The receptors come from a human donor who had recovered from COVID-19. Each CDR3 is given with its conserved first and last residue. The D gene is left open where the match is weak. Clone size is stated in some rows and not others, as once, few, many or a class when expanded.

D gene: .
V gene: TRBV20-1
J gene: TRBJ2-4
clone size: few
CDR3 length: 13
CDR3 protein: CSASRLAGNIQYF
CDR3 DNA: TGCAGTGCCTCACGACTTGCCGGGAACATTCAGTACTTC

D gene: TRBD2
V gene: TRBV2
J gene: TRBJ2-1
clone size: .
CDR3 length: 14
CDR3 protein: CASQLAGASNEQFF
CDR3 DNA: TGTGCCAGCCAACTAGCGGGAGCAAGTAATGAGCAGTTCTTC

D gene: .
V gene: TRBV18
J gene: TRBJ2-5
clone size: .
CDR3 length: 14
CDR3 protein: CASSPRRVSETQYF
CDR3 DNA: TGTGCCAGCTCACCCCGTCGGGTTTCAGAGACCCAGTACTTC

D gene: TRBD2
V gene: TRBV6-2/TRBV6-3
J gene: TRBJ2-7
clone size: .
CDR3 length: 14
CDR3 protein: CASSDTSGSYEQYF
CDR3 DNA: TGTGCCAGCAGTGATACTAGCGGGAGCTACGAGCAGTACTTC

D gene: TRBD1
V gene: TRBV19
J gene: TRBJ2-2
clone size: .
CDR3 length: 15
CDR3 protein: CASRAQGADTGELFF
CDR3 DNA: TGTGCCAGTAGAGCACAGGGGGCGGACACCGGGGAGCTGTTTTTT

D gene: .
V gene: TRBV2
J gene: TRBJ2-7
clone size: .
CDR3 length: 13
CDR3 protein: CASSKAGAYEQYF
CDR3 DNA: TGTGCCAGCAGTAAAGCAGGGGCCTACGAGCAGTACTTC

D gene: .
V gene: TRBV5-6
J gene: TRBJ2-1
clone size: .
CDR3 length: 12
CDR3 protein: CASSLVSREQFF
CDR3 DNA: TGTGCCAGCAGCTTGGTCTCTCGCGAGCAGTTCTTC

D gene: TRBD2
V gene: TRBV7-8
J gene: TRBJ2-1
clone size: once
CDR3 length: 14
CDR3 protein: CASREVSGTIEQFF
CDR3 DNA: TGTGCCAGCAGAGAAGTTAGCGGGACAATTGAGCAGTTCTTC

D gene: .
V gene: TRBV6-1
J gene: TRBJ2-5
clone size: few
CDR3 length: 17
CDR3 protein: CASSRTRWGAGFETQYF
CDR3 DNA: TGTGCCAGCAGTCGTACCAGATGGGGGGCGGGATTTGAGACCCAGTACTTC

D gene: TRBD1
V gene: TRBV6-1
J gene: TRBJ2-5
clone size: .
CDR3 length: 13
CDR3 protein: CASSAGGWETQYF
CDR3 DNA: TGTGCCAGCAGTGCAGGGGGCTGGGAGACCCAGTACTTC

D gene: TRBD2
V gene: TRBV6-1
J gene: TRBJ2-1
clone size: .
CDR3 length: 15
CDR3 protein: CASSDLAGEINEQFF
CDR3 DNA: TGTGCCAGCAGTGATCTAGCGGGAGAGATAAATGAGCAGTTCTTC

D gene: .
V gene: TRBV15
J gene: TRBJ2-1
clone size: .
CDR3 length: 13
CDR3 protein: CATSSYGSNEQFF
CDR3 DNA: TGTGCCACCAGCAGCTACGGCTCCAATGAGCAGTTCTTC

D gene: TRBD2
V gene: TRBV20-1
J gene: TRBJ2-3
clone size: few
CDR3 length: 15
CDR3 protein: CSALAVTSGHDTQYF
CDR3 DNA: TGCAGTGCCCTTGCTGTGACTAGCGGACATGATACGCAGTATTTT